The rows below give T cell receptor beta chains drawn from one sample of a study of blood T cell repertoires in COVID-19. Profiled with immunoSEQ multiplex PCR; TCRdb holds only in-frame clones, not every one. The sample consists of about 140,000 clones, about 82% of them appearing once. Sequenced material: peripheral blood. The receptors come from a man aged 45 to 65 with acute or convalescent COVID-19. The conserved cysteine and the conserved F or W are not part of the CDR3 here. The order of the fields is J gene, V gene, CDR3 protein.

J: TRBJ2-5; V: TRBV11-3; CDR3: ASSLGLGLAGPREETQY
J: TRBJ2-7; V: TRBV10-3; CDR3: AITASDRYYEQY
J: TRBJ2-1; V: TRBV11-3; CDR3: ASSYGLAGYNEQF
J: TRBJ2-1; V: TRBV4-1; CDR3: ASSQLSSNEQF
J: TRBJ2-1; V: TRBV10-3; CDR3: AISDGLYNEQF
J: TRBJ1-5; V: TRBV18; CDR3: ASSKEVDRGHQPQH
J: TRBJ2-2; V: TRBV5-5; CDR3: ASSFDSPRTNTGELF
J: TRBJ1-1; V: TRBV12-3/TRBV12-4; CDR3: ASIMNTEAF
J: TRBJ2-1; V: TRBV30; CDR3: AWSVGGGSYNEQF
J: TRBJ2-2; V: TRBV6-6; CDR3: ASSYTRGGPGELF
J: TRBJ2-7; V: TRBV2; CDR3: ASSEASQPSGSFYEQY
J: TRBJ1-2; V: TRBV6-4; CDR3: ASSDSRPVEARYGYT
J: TRBJ1-6; V: TRBV7-2; CDR3: ASSSKQGRWNSPLH
J: TRBJ2-7; V: TRBV5-1; CDR3: ASSAGLADYYEQY
J: TRBJ1-1; V: TRBV6-5; CDR3: ASSYGGGGTEAF